This T cell receptor (beta chain) was identified in a study of T cell repertoires in cytomegalovirus infection. In the study overall: Used in the study were CMV epitopes, some recently identified and HLA-C-restricted, others well-studied and HLA-B-restricted.

Notes on the study in general: CMV-specific TCR beta clonotypes restricted by HLA-C dominated the ex vivo response. Summed public TCR beta family frequency identified CMV carriers bearing the relevant HLA.

Germline loops: CDR1 SEHNR, CDR2 FQNEAQ (reference sequence). Trimming shortened V by 8 bases and J by 3 bases, and 13 bases separated the two germline ends. The CDR3 consists of 13 residues. A few counts support this clonotype. What it recognizes is unknown. In TCRdb, the reads were re-called with MiXCR into one record per CDR3 protein. This sample has 110,000 or so distinct CDR3 sequences, with over 25% found just once. The rearrangement joins TRBV7-9 to TRBJ2-5; TRBD2 is a possible D gene (6 bases). The sequence was collected from a human donor in good health (CMV status not recorded). Some clones in this sample may be carry-over from other donors' samples. The material sequenced was CD8+ T cells from cultured PBMCs, taken from culture after CMV antigen stimulation. The CDR3 reads CASHRWGEETQYF. DNA for the CDR3: TGTGCCAGCCATCGTTGGGGGGAAGAGACCCAGTACTTC.